A single sample is the source of the 29 T cell receptor beta chains below, sequenced in a study of cytomegalovirus exposure and HLA in healthy donors. A multiplex PCR was run with 60 Vbeta primers and 13 Jbeta primers. Measured with immunoSEQ multiplex PCR; TCRdb has only the in-frame clones, and not every one. The data show some 130,000 clones, 60% to 85% seen once. The sample was PBMCs. Every receptor here comes from a female donor in good health and CMV-seropositive.

The V and J genes are TRBV28 and TRBJ1-1, with a weak D call TRBD1 (6 bases). This CDR3 has 15 amino acids. Trimming cost V 5 bases and J 1 base, with 14 bases left between them. Germline V lookup: CDR1 MDHEN, CDR2 SYDVKM. CDR3 nucleotide sequence: TGTGCCAGCAGTCCTTCAGGGGCAGGGAACACTGAAGCTTTCTTT. Translating it yields CASSPSGAGNTEAFF.

The chain combines TRBV7-6 with TRBJ2-3; weak D call: TRBD2 (6 bases). The CDR3 sequence is 16 residues long. V was trimmed by 5 bases and J by 0 bases, leaving 15 bases between them. Per the germline V gene, CDR1 is SGHVS and CDR2 is FNYEAQ. The DNA of the CDR3 is TGTGCCAGCAGCCCACCCGGCGGGACTAGCACAGATACGCAGTATTTT. Translation gives CASSPPGGTSTDTQYF.

The chain employs TRBV4-1 and TRBJ1-1; maybe TRBD1 (6 bases). The CDR3 is 17 residues long. Between the trimmed V and J ends, which lost 0 bases and 6 bases, there was a span of 20 bases. CDR1 is MGHRA, CDR2 YSYEKL, per germline. CDR3 sequence reads: CASSQDSGGGSVAEAFF. The CDR3 DNA reads TGCGCCAGCAGCCAAGATTCGGGGGGCGGGAGTGTGGCTGAAGCTTTCTTT.

This chain connects TRBV28 to TRBJ2-1, with a weak D call TRBD1 (6 bases). The CDR3 covers 17 residues. Germline V CDR1 and CDR2: MDHEN, SYDVKM. Trimming stripped 6 bases from V and 4 bases from J, with 22 bases between. DNA of the CDR3: TGTGCCAGCAGGAGCTCGGTAGGGGGAATATCATACAATGAGCAGTTCTTC. It codes for CASRSSVGGISYNEQFF. The full variable domain, its missing parts supplied by reference TRBV28 and TRBJ2-1, is DVKVTQSSRYLVKRTGEKVFLECVQDMDHENMFWYRQDPGLGLRLIYFSYDVKMKEKGDIPEGYSVSREKKERFSLILESASTNQTSMYLCASRSSVGGISYNEQFFGPGTRLTVL.

CDR3 DNA sequence: TGTGCCAGCAGCACTGGGCAAGGTTACTATGGCTACACCTTC. Amino acid sequence: CASSTGQGYYGYTF. V and J are TRBV7-2 and TRBJ1-2; D unclear. Trimming left V 5 bases short and J 3 bases short, with 13 bases between. The CDR3 consists of 14 residues. CDR1 is SGHTA and CDR2 is FQGNSA in the germline V gene.

Comments on this clone: The CDR3 does not end in the conserved phenylalanine or tryptophan, so this is likely a read error. No DNA is shown, since the ends of the CDR3 on it are uncertain; the CDR3 is the one TCRdb lists. J is TRBJ1-6 and V is TRBV30; the D segment call TRBD1 is taken from the table without a DNA check. Germline V lookup: CDR1 GTSNPN, CDR2 SVGIG (reference sequence). Termini included, the CDR3 measures 8 amino acids. This CDR3 is CAWGQGVD.

The rearrangement joins TRBV11-2 to TRBJ2-3; TRBD1 aligns across 9 bases. Unmatched junction bases numbered 7, after V lost 4 bases and J lost 2 bases. In germline, CDR1 is SGHAT, CDR2 FQNNGV. The CDR3 contains 16 residues. CDR3 protein: CASSSGTGLNTDTQYF. The CDR3 bases are TGTGCCAGCAGCTCCGGGACAGGGTTAAACACAGATACGCAGTATTTT.

This rearrangement joins TRBV6-4 to TRBJ2-1, with D unresolved. The CDR3 consists of 15 residues. Germline CDR1 and CDR2: MRHNA and SNTAGT. Trimming took 6 bases from V and 3 from J, leaving 15 bases between them. CDR3 nucleotide sequence: TGTGCCAGCAGGAGCTACTCCCCTTTCTACAATGAGCAGTTCTTC. Amino acids: CASRSYSPFYNEQFF.

The rearrangement uses TRBV6-1 and TRBJ1-5, with 8 bases aligning to TRBD1. Germline lookup yields CDR1 MNHNS and CDR2 SASEGT. The CDR3 has 15 residues. The J segment lost 7 bases and the V segment lost 5 bases, leaving 10 bases of the junction unmatched. CDR3 nucleotides: TGTGCCAGCAGTCAGGGGGCGAAGGTTAGCCAGCCCCAGCATTTT. Translated: CASSQGAKVSQPQHF.

V usage is TRBV15 and J usage is TRBJ2-7, with 9 positions matching TRBD1. Germline values: CDR1 LNHNV, CDR2 YYDKDF (reference sequence). The length of the CDR3 is 17 residues. V lost 0 bases and J lost 2; bases outside the gene matches: 8. CDR3 nucleotides: TGTGCCACCAGCAGAGATTCTGGACAGGGGTCCCCCTACGAGCAGTACTTC. It encodes CATSRDSGQGSPYEQYF.

The chain is built from TRBV2 and TRBJ1-2; D possibly corresponds to TRBD1 (5 bases). The CDR3 sequence is 13 residues long. CDR1 is SNHLY and CDR2 is FYNNEI in the germline V gene. Trimming left V 7 bases short and J 4 bases short, with 13 bases between. The CDR3: CASMSGEGYGYTF. In DNA, the CDR3 is TGTGCCAGCATGTCGGGGGAAGGCTATGGCTACACCTTC.

The J gene is TRBJ1-5, the V gene TRBV7-9; D may be TRBD1 (6 bases). Looked up from germline, CDR1 is SEHNR and CDR2 is FQNEAQ (reference sequence). The CDR3 covers 15 residues. V was shortened by 5 bases and J by 4 bases, with 15 bases between the two germline ends. The CDR3 loop reads CASSRTAGANQPQHF. DNA for the CDR3: TGTGCCAGCAGCCGTACGGCAGGGGCGAATCAGCCCCAGCATTTT.

The chain combines TRBV28 with TRBJ2-1, with TRBD1 as a possible D gene (7 bases). The CDR3 spans 14 residues. The germline CDR1 and CDR2 sequences are MDHEN and SYDVKM. The V end lost 4 bases, the J end lost 7 bases, and 14 bases lay between the germline ends. Here the CDR3 reads CASSSRAGGNEQFF. For the CDR3, the DNA is TGTGCCAGCAGTTCGAGGGCAGGGGGGAATGAGCAGTTCTTC.

V is TRBV19 and J is TRBJ1-1; a weak D match, TRBD1 (5 bases). In germline, CDR1 is LNHDA, CDR2 SQIVND (reference sequence). The CDR3 runs 16 residues. V was shortened by 2 bases and J by 2 bases, with 15 bases between the two germline ends. As DNA, the CDR3 is TGTGCCAGTAGTATATCCTTCGTGACAGTTAACACTGAAGCTTTCTTT. It translates to CASSISFVTVNTEAFF.

CDR3 nucleotide sequence: TGTGCCAGCAGTGAATTAGTACAGACAGGGGGTTTGACTGAAGCTTTCTTT. Translated, it gives CASSELVQTGGLTEAFF. V is TRBV25-1 and J is TRBJ1-1; 9 nucleotides line up with TRBD1. The CDR3 is 17 amino acids. With V trimmed by 1 base and J by 5 bases, 11 bases remained unmatched. The germline V gene encodes CDR1 MGHDK and CDR2 SYGVNS.

This chain links TRBV6-5 with TRBJ1-6; TRBD1 is a possible D gene (6 bases). The germline V and J ends were trimmed by 2 bases and 7 bases, with 12 bases remaining between them. The germline gives CDR1 MNHEY, CDR2 SVGAGI. This CDR3 has 15 residues. CDR3 amino acids: CASSYQGTRNSPLHF. DNA for the CDR3: TGTGCCAGCAGTTACCAAGGGACACGGAATTCACCCCTCCACTTT.

The V and J genes are TRBV10-3 and TRBJ2-7; maybe TRBD2 (6 bases). V was pared by 5 bases and J by 3 bases, with 14 bases between. Germline lookup yields CDR1 ENHRY and CDR2 SYGVKD. This CDR3 region has 14 residues. The CDR3 reads CAISPRGGDYEQYF. DNA for the CDR3: TGTGCCATCAGTCCTCGAGGAGGGGACTACGAGCAGTACTTC.

The chain employs TRBV4-2 and TRBJ2-1; 7 nucleotides line up with TRBD2. With V trimmed by 4 bases and J by 3 bases, 9 bases remained unmatched. The CDR3 is 16 residues long. CDR1 is LGHNA and CDR2 is YNFKEQ in the germline V gene. CDR3 in DNA: TGTGCCAGCAGCCGACCCGAGCGGGAATTCTACAATGAGCAGTTCTTC. Translation: CASSRPEREFYNEQFF.

This sequence joins TRBV5-1 and TRBJ2-5; TRBD2 matches at 8 bases. Trimming cost V 5 bases and J 1 base; bases outside gene matches: 4. The germline CDR1 and CDR2 sequences are SGHRS and YFSETQ. The CDR3 has 14 residues. The CDR3, as DNA: TGCGCCAGCAGAACTAGCGGACCCCAAGAGACCCAGTACTTC. This translates into CASRTSGPQETQYF.

The chain joins TRBV7-2 to TRBJ1-2, with a possible D match to TRBD1 (6 bases). Trimming took 0 bases from V and 4 from J, leaving 12 bases between them. The germline gives CDR1 SGHTA, CDR2 FQGNSA. This CDR3 has 15 residues. The CDR3 nucleotides are TGTGCCAGCAGCTTAGCCTCAGGGGCAGGCTATGGCTACACCTTC. It encodes CASSLASGAGYGYTF.

This clone was observed once. This chain uses TRBV19 with TRBJ1-1; no definite D call. This CDR3 has 13 amino acids. With 5 bases removed from V and 4 bases from J, the gap between germline ends came to 11 bases. Germline CDR1 and CDR2: LNHDA and SQIVND (reference sequence). The CDR3, as DNA: TGTGCCAGTAGTGAGTGGGAGAGCACTGAAGCTTTCTTT. Protein product: CASSEWESTEAFF.

This clone showed up just a few times. V and J are TRBV10-3 and TRBJ2-3; tentatively, D is TRBD2 (5 bases). Germline V CDR1 and CDR2: ENHRY, SYGVKD. Trimming took off 10 bases at V and 2 bases at J, with 16 bases between the two ends. There are 14 residues in the CDR3. The CDR3 DNA follows: TGTGCCACTGCCCGGGATCTGGACACAGATACGCAGTATTTT. This codes for CATARDLDTDTQYF.

The chain links TRBV5-1 to TRBJ2-3; 9 nucleotides line up with TRBD2. Germline CDR1 SGHRS, CDR2 YFSETQ. The CDR3 is made up of 14 amino acids. Germline trimming cut 4 bases from V and 1 base from J; bases unmatched to any gene: 1. CDR3 coding DNA: TGCGCCAGCAGCAGGACTAGCGGCACAGATACGCAGTATTTT. Protein product: CASSRTSGTDTQYF.

This clone was counted between two and nine times. In DNA, the CDR3 is TGTGCCACAGTGGGCGGGGGGGCGTCAGATACGCAGTATTTT. Protein product: CATVGGGASDTQYF. The chain recombines TRBV19 with TRBJ2-3; 9 bases line up with TRBD2. V shed 10 bases, J shed 4 bases, and the junction held 9 bases outside the gene matches. Germline CDR1 reads LNHDA; CDR2 reads SQIVND (reference sequence). This CDR3 contains 14 residues. Complete variable domain (other parts from reference TRBV19 and TRBJ2-3): DGGITQSPKYLFRKEGQNVTLSCEQNLNHDAMYWYRQDPGQGLRLIYYSQIVNDFQKGDIAEGYSVSREKKESFPLTVTSAQKNPTAFYLCATVGGGASDTQYFGPGTRLTVL.

The genes are TRBV4-1 and TRBJ2-7; D not certain. V shed 0 bases and J shed 2 bases, with 11 bases lying between them. Germline V lookup: CDR1 MGHRA, CDR2 YSYEKL. The CDR3 has 15 residues. CDR3 region: CASSQERQRTYEQYF. Here the CDR3 DNA reads TGCGCCAGCAGCCAAGAACGGCAGCGAACCTACGAGCAGTACTTC.

This clone has just a few counts. The chain links TRBV6-5 to TRBJ2-3, with D perhaps TRBD2 (5 bases). This CDR3 is 14 amino acids long. V lost 2 bases and J 4 bases, leaving 10 bases between the germline ends. Germline CDR1 reads MNHEY; CDR2 reads SVGAGI. CDR3 sequence (DNA): TGTGCCAGCAGTTACAGGGAGTACGCAGATACGCAGTATTTT. The encoded protein is CASSYREYADTQYF.

The chain couples TRBV15 to TRBJ2-7; D is perhaps TRBD1 (5 bases). Germline CDR1 reads LNHNV; CDR2 reads YYDKDF (reference sequence). V was clipped by 5 bases and J by 1 base, with 9 bases between them. This CDR3 is built from 13 residues. This chain's CDR3 is CATSVDSSYEQYF. The CDR3 region has the DNA TGTGCCACCAGCGTCGACAGTTCCTACGAGCAGTACTTC. Variable domain in full (rest from reference TRBV15 and TRBJ2-7): DAMVIQNPRYQVTQFGKPVTLSCSQTLNHNVMYWYQQKSSQAPKLLFHYYDKDFNNEADTPDNFQSRRPNTSFCFLDIRSPGLGDTAMYLCATSVDSSYEQYFGPGTRLTVT.

This clone occurred once. The DNA for the CDR3 is TGTGCCAGAACCGCCAGGGTGTCGTGGACCCAGTACTTC. Protein sequence: CARTARVSWTQYF. The V gene is TRBV2, the J gene TRBJ2-5; D may be TRBD1 (5 bases). The CDR3 totals 13 residues. V dropped 9 bases and J dropped 7 bases, with 18 bases sitting between them. Looked up from germline, CDR1 is SNHLY and CDR2 is FYNNEI.

V usage is TRBV28 and J usage is TRBJ1-2; TRBD1 matches 7 bases. Trimming cost V 6 bases and J 3 bases; bases outside gene matches: 10. Germline assignment: CDR1 MDHEN and CDR2 SYDVKM. The CDR3 consists of 15 residues. The CDR3 reads CASSQIETGYYGYTF. The DNA of the CDR3 is TGTGCCAGCAGCCAAATAGAGACAGGGTACTATGGCTACACCTTC.